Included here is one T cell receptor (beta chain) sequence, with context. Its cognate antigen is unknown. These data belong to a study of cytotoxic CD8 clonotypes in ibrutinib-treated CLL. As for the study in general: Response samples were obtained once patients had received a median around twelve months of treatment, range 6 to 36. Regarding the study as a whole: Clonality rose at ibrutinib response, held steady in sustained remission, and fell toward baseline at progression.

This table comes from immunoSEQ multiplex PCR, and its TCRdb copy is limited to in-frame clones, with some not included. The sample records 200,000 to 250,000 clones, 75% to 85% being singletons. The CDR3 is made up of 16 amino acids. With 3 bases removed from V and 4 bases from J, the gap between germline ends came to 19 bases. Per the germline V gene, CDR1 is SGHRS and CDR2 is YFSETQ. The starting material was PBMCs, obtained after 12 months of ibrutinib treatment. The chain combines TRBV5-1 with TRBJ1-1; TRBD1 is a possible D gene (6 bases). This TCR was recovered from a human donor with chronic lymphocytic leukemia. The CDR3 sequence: CASSSPGEGVSTEAFF. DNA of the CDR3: TGCGCCAGCAGCTCCCCGGGGGAGGGGGTGAGCACTGAAGCTTTCTTT. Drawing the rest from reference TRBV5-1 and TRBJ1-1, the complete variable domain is KAGVTQTPRYLIKTRGQQVTLSCSPISGHRSVSWYQQTPGQGLQFLFEYFSETQRNKGNFPGRFSGRQFSNSRSEMNVSTLELGDSALYLCASSSPGEGVSTEAFFGQGTRLTVV.